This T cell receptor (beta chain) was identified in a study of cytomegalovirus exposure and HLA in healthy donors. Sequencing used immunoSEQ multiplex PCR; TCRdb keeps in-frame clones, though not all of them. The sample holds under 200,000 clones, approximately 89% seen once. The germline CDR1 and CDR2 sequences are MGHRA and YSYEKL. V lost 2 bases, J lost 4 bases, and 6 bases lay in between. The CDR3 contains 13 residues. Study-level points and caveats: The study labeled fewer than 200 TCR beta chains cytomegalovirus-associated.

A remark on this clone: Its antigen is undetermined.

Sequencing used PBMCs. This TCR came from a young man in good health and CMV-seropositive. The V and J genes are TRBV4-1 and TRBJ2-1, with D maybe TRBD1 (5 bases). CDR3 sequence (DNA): TGCGCCAGCAGCCAACGACAGTACAATGAGCAGTTCTTC. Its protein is CASSQRQYNEQFF.